This record looks at one T cell receptor (beta chain) sequence and its context. This record comes from a study of T cell changes during pregnancy in multiple sclerosis. Produced via immunoSEQ multiplex PCR; TCRdb's table is partial and in-frame only. Of approximately 60,000 clones listed, around 90% are singletons. The germline CDR1 and CDR2 sequences are SGHNT and YYREEE (reference sequence). This CDR3 is 14 amino acids long. V lost 1 base and J 8 bases, leaving 12 bases between the germline ends. This rearrangement joins TRBV5-4 to TRBJ1-4; D might be TRBD1 (5 bases). The sequence derives from a female donor with multiple sclerosis, enrolled in a pregnancy study. Sequencing used peripheral blood, obtained in the second trimester of pregnancy. In DNA form, the CDR3 reads TGTGCCAGCAGCTTGCGGGGGGGTACCGAAAAACTGTTTTTT. This translates into CASSLRGGTEKLFF.